Below, 13 T cell receptor beta chains from the same sample are listed, as sequenced in a study of human T cells and chemical hapten exposure. TCRdb re-called the 5' RACE reads through MiXCR, storing one row per CDR3 protein. The sample has 130,000 or so distinct CDR3 sequences; 4.1% are singletons. Unfractionated whole blood was the source of the extracted total RNA. The source is a female donor in good health.

This clonotype was seen once. This may be a read error, as it is one base from a much larger clone. J is TRBJ2-7 and V is TRBV10-3, with D possibly being TRBD1 (5 bases). V was pared by 4 bases and J by 5 bases, with 12 bases between. The CDR3 length is 13 residues. Germline CDR1 is ENHRY and CDR2 is SYGVKD. The CDR3: CAISVGDADEQYF. In DNA, the CDR3 is TGTGCCATCAGTGTAGGGGATGCCGACGAGCAGTACTTC.

This clonotype appeared many times. The genes are TRBV7-6 and TRBJ1-1; TRBD1 is a possible D gene (6 bases). The CDR3 length is 13 residues. Germline V gene sequence: CDR1 SGHVS, CDR2 FNYEAQ. The V end lost 6 bases, the J end lost 3 bases, and 11 bases lay between the germline ends. DNA of the CDR3: TGTGCCAGCAGACTACAGGGTTACACTGAAGCTTTCTTT. This sequence encodes CASRLQGYTEAFF.

This clonotype showed up many times. V is TRBV6-5 and J is TRBJ2-7; D might be TRBD1 or TRBD2, each matching 7 bases. Germline values: CDR1 MNHEY, CDR2 SVGAGI. The CDR3 is made up of 17 amino acids. V was cut by 0 bases and J by 1 base, with 16 bases left in between. The CDR3 spells CASSYSRGGQLSYEQYF. The CDR3, as DNA: TGTGCCAGCAGTTACTCCAGGGGGGGACAGCTATCCTACGAGCAGTACTTC.

This clonotype has more than one count but fewer than ten. This chain links TRBV20-1 with TRBJ1-5, with TRBD1 identical over 7 bases. Germline-derived CDR1 and CDR2 are DFQATT and SNEGSKA (reference sequence). The CDR3 runs 13 residues. After removal of 3 bases from V and 7 bases from J, the junction contained 6 bases not matched to a gene. In DNA, the CDR3 is TGCAGTGCTAGCGTCAGGGGGTGGCAGCCCCAGCATTTT. It specifies CSASVRGWQPQHF.

This clonotype was detected ten times or more. This rearrangement joins TRBV20-1 to TRBJ1-4; no firm D call. Germline-derived CDR1 and CDR2 are DFQATT and SNEGSKA (reference sequence). The CDR3 extends over 13 amino acids. V was clipped by 1 base and J by 8 bases, with 11 bases between them. The CDR3 coding sequence is TGCAGTGCTAGAGTTGGGTTTAGCGAAAAACTGTTTTTT. Protein product: CSARVGFSEKLFF.

This clonotype has just a few counts. The chain carries TRBV12-5 and TRBJ2-3; D might be TRBD2 (6 bases). V lost 0 bases and J 7 bases, leaving 23 bases between the germline ends. Germline V CDR1 and CDR2: LGHNT, FRNRAP. There are 18 residues in the CDR3. The CDR3 reads CASGLVRGGKAHPNTQYF. The CDR3 DNA reads TGTGCTAGTGGTTTGGTACGAGGCGGGAAGGCCCACCCAAATACGCAGTATTTT.

There are many counts of this clonotype. It is likely a read error, because the conserved phenylalanine at the end of the CDR3 is missing. This chain links TRBV12-3 or TRBV12-4 with TRBJ1-5, with D tentatively TRBD1 (5 bases). CDR3 length equals 14 residues. Between the trimmed V and J ends, which lost 1 base and 3 bases, there was a span of 7 bases. CDR3 sequence (DNA): TGTGCCAGCAGTTTAGGGGGGAACAATCAGCCCCAGCATCTT. Its translation: CASSLGGNNQPQHL.

This clonotype showed up many times. The chain uses TRBV29-1 and TRBJ2-2; no reliable D call. The germline V gene has CDR1 SQVTM and CDR2 ANQGSEA. V was clipped by 7 bases and J by 3 bases, with 6 bases between them. The CDR3 covers 11 residues. The CDR3 protein is CSGGYTGELFF. CDR3 nucleotide sequence: TGCAGCGGGGGATACACCGGGGAGCTGTTTTTT.

This clonotype was detected ten times or more. V and J are TRBV10-3 and TRBJ1-2; maybe TRBD1 (6 bases). CDR1 and CDR2 from the germline V gene are ENHRY and SYGVKD. The CDR3 consists of 14 residues. V was trimmed by 0 bases and J by 4 bases, leaving 9 bases between them. The CDR3 DNA reads as TGTGCCATCAGTGAGTCTGACAGGACCTATGGCTACACCTTC. This sequence encodes CAISESDRTYGYTF.

Remarks on this clonotype: A read error is possible here, since a much larger clone lies one base away. V usage is TRBV6-2 or TRBV6-3 and J usage is TRBJ1-4; 7 bases agree with TRBD1. The V gene's germline CDR1 is MNHEY and CDR2 SVGEGT. There are 12 residues in the CDR3. Trimming cost V 1 base and J 10 bases; bases outside gene matches: 0. Here the CDR3 DNA reads TGTGCCAGCAGTTACTGGACAGGAAAACTGTTTTTT. Translating it yields CASSYWTGKLFF.

In its sample, this clonotype was seen many times. V usage is TRBV11-1 and J usage is TRBJ2-2; maybe TRBD1 (6 bases). The length of the CDR3 is 17 residues. V was clipped by 0 bases and J by 6 bases, with 17 bases between them. Germline V gives CDR1 SGHAT, CDR2 FQDESV (reference sequence). CDR3 sequence reads: CASSLAYPMGAAGELFF. Here the CDR3 DNA reads TGTGCCAGCAGCTTAGCGTACCCCATGGGGGCGGCCGGGGAGCTGTTTTTT.

Regarding this clonotype: A read error may be the cause here, since a much bigger clone is one base away. The chain combines TRBV20-1 with TRBJ2-2; weak D call: TRBD2 (5 bases). Trimming stripped 3 bases from V and 3 bases from J, with 14 bases between. CDR1 is DFQATT, CDR2 SNEGSKA, per germline (reference sequence). The CDR3 has 15 residues. The CDR3 reads CSARWTARDTGELFF. CDR3 sequence (DNA): TGCAGTGCTAGGTGGACTGCACGAGACACCGGGGAGCTGTTTTTT.

This clonotype was observed many times. The CDR3 sequence: CATSSGGTSTTLHF. The CDR3 region has the DNA TGTGCCACCAGCAGTGGGGGTACCTCCACGACCCTCCACTTT. The chain has TRBV15 and TRBJ1-6; a possible D gene is TRBD1 (5 bases). V was pared by 3 bases and J by 14 bases, with 17 bases between. Germline values: CDR1 LNHNV, CDR2 YYDKDF (reference sequence). The CDR3 runs to 14 residues.